These 20 T cell receptor beta chains share one sample of origin, sequenced in a study of control samples from healthy donors and cancer patients. Generated by immunoSEQ multiplex PCR, the TCRdb table keeps only in-frame clones and is missing some. The sample lists 65,000 to 95,000 clones, 70% to 90% seen once, with approximately 7% in the top ten. The sequencing sample was made of blood. These receptors were obtained from a man aged 50 to 60 in good health.

This chain uses TRBV30 with TRBJ2-7; 15 bases fit TRBD2. Germline V gene data show CDR1 as GTSNPN and CDR2 as SVGIG (reference sequence). The V segment lost 2 bases and the J segment 2 bases; nucleotides outside the gene matches: 10. CDR3 length: 18 amino acids. The CDR3 sequence is CAWSSGTSGGSLTYEQYF. The DNA of the CDR3 is TGTGCCTGGAGTTCCGGGACTAGCGGGGGGTCGCTCACCTACGAGCAGTACTTC.

J is TRBJ1-2 and V is TRBV15; TRBD1 is a possible D gene (5 bases). The CDR3 totals 14 residues. Trimming took 0 bases from V and 4 from J, leaving 9 bases between them. The germline gives CDR1 LNHNV, CDR2 YYDKDF (reference sequence). CDR3 region: CATSRDDSFYGYTF. In nucleotides, the CDR3 is TGTGCCACCAGCAGAGATGACAGTTTCTATGGCTACACCTTC.

The rearrangement joins TRBV19 to TRBJ2-2; D might be TRBD2 (5 bases). CDR1 is LNHDA, CDR2 SQIVND, per germline (reference sequence). Trimming removed 6 bases at V and 1 base at J, with 15 bases between. The CDR3 loop spans 16 amino acids. The CDR3 reads CASRAPGTGNTGELFF. CDR3 sequence (DNA): TGTGCCAGTAGGGCCCCGGGAACGGGGAACACCGGGGAGCTGTTTTTT. Supplemented by reference TRBV19 and TRBJ2-2, the full variable domain reads DGGITQSPKYLFRKEGQNVTLSCEQNLNHDAMYWYRQDPGQGLRLIYYSQIVNDFQKGDIAEGYSVSREKKESFPLTVTSAQKNPTAFYLCASRAPGTGNTGELFFGEGSRLTVL.

V and J are TRBV6-5 and TRBJ1-3; D is ambiguous. This CDR3 has 14 amino acids. Germline V gene data show CDR1 as MNHEY and CDR2 as SVGAGI. V gave up 6 bases and J gave up 0 bases, with 9 bases separating them. The CDR3 DNA is TGTGCCAGCAGAACTCCCGACTCTGGAAACACCATATATTTT. Its protein product is CASRTPDSGNTIYF.

The rearrangement joins TRBV4-3 to TRBJ2-7; TRBD2 aligns across 7 bases. V lost 4 bases to trimming and J lost 1 base; unmatched junction nucleotides: 4. The V gene's germline CDR1 is LGHNA and CDR2 YSLEER. CDR3 size: 14 residues. CDR3 DNA: TGCGCCAGCAGCCGAGACGGGGGGTCCTACGAGCAGTACTTC. Its translation: CASSRDGGSYEQYF.

The chain couples TRBV19 to TRBJ1-3; 8 bases align to TRBD1. CDR1 and CDR2 from the germline V gene are LNHDA and SQIVND (reference sequence). With 7 bases clipped from V and 0 bases from J, the junction kept 8 bases outside the gene matches. This CDR3 contains 16 residues. The chain's CDR3 is CASKPGQGGSGNTIYF. CDR3 nucleotides: TGTGCCAGTAAACCAGGACAGGGTGGCTCTGGAAACACCATATATTTT.

This clone came up once. The gene calls are TRBV7-6 and TRBJ2-7; TRBD2 matches 11 bases. This CDR3 comprises 15 residues. From germline, CDR1 is SGHVS and CDR2 FNYEAQ. J gave up 2 bases and V 5 bases, and 5 bases lay outside the gene matches. CDR3: CASSPTSGGAYEQYF. DNA for the CDR3: TGTGCCAGCAGCCCAACTAGCGGGGGTGCCTACGAGCAGTACTTC.

The gene calls are TRBV5-5 and TRBJ1-2, with a possible D match to TRBD1 (5 bases). In germline, CDR1 is SGHKS, CDR2 YYEKEE (reference sequence). This CDR3 contains 15 residues. V dropped 4 bases and J dropped 7 bases, with 20 bases sitting between them. The CDR3 loop is CASSPKRRDNGGYTF. DNA for the CDR3: TGTGCCAGCAGCCCCAAGCGCAGGGATAATGGTGGCTACACCTTC.

The V gene is TRBV4-3, the J gene TRBJ2-4; D assignment may be TRBD1 or TRBD2 (5 bases each). Germline loops: CDR1 LGHNA, CDR2 YSLEER. V was cut by 4 bases and J by 0 bases, with 13 bases left in between. This CDR3 spans 16 amino acids. CDR3 DNA sequence: TGCGCCAGCAGCCCCGGGGACCGGCTAGCCAAAAACATTCAGTACTTC. Encoded protein: CASSPGDRLAKNIQYF.

V usage is TRBV5-1 and J usage is TRBJ1-5, with 12 bases fitting TRBD1. Germline V lookup: CDR1 SGHRS, CDR2 YFSETQ. The V segment lost 4 bases and the J segment 7 bases; nucleotides outside the gene matches: 3. The CDR3 is made up of 14 amino acids. Here the CDR3 reads CASSIGTGGQPQHF. In DNA, the CDR3 is TGCGCCAGCAGCATAGGGACAGGGGGCCAGCCCCAGCATTTT.

The gene calls are TRBV15 and TRBJ2-7; the D gene is possibly TRBD1 (5 bases). This CDR3 is 14 amino acids long. Germline V gives CDR1 LNHNV, CDR2 YYDKDF (reference sequence). The germline V and J ends were trimmed by 0 bases and 3 bases, with 9 bases remaining between them. The CDR3 DNA reads as TGTGCCACCAGCAGAGATACGCAGGGCTACGAGCAGTACTTC. Residues: CATSRDTQGYEQYF.

This clone was detected once. The rearrangement joins TRBV5-1 to TRBJ2-3; D uncertain. V was cut by 6 bases and J by 1 base, with 15 bases left in between. The V gene's germline CDR1 is SGHRS and CDR2 YFSETQ. This CDR3 comprises 15 residues. This CDR3 reads CASTPSEARTDTQYF. The CDR3 DNA is TGCGCCAGCACCCCCTCAGAGGCCCGCACAGATACGCAGTATTTT.

The genes are TRBV28 and TRBJ1-2, with TRBD1 as a possible D gene (5 bases). Germline V gene lookup returns CDR1 MDHEN and CDR2 SYDVKM. Trimming cost V 2 bases and J 5 bases, with 9 bases left between them. The CDR3 covers 13 residues. The CDR3 coding sequence is TGTGCCAGCAGTTTAGGGGGATCTTATGGCTACACCTTC. Its protein is CASSLGGSYGYTF.

The rearrangement links TRBV30 to TRBJ1-1; D is possibly TRBD1 (6 bases). This CDR3 is 12 amino acids long. CDR1 and CDR2 (germline): GTSNPN, SVGIG (reference sequence). V was cut by 4 bases and J by 4 bases, with 10 bases left in between. In DNA, the CDR3 is TGTGCCTGGATCGAGGGGGGCACTGAAGCTTTCTTT. Protein: CAWIEGGTEAFF.

The chain links TRBV9 to TRBJ2-7; a possible D gene is TRBD1 (7 bases). CDR1 is SGDLS and CDR2 is YYNGEE in the germline V gene. Between the trimmed V and J ends, which lost 6 bases and 3 bases, there was a span of 16 bases. The CDR3 sequence is 14 residues long. This CDR3 reads CASTPRGDSYEQYF. CDR3 sequence (DNA): TGTGCCAGCACCCCCCGCGGGGACAGCTACGAGCAGTACTTC. The whole variable domain, filled in from reference TRBV9 and TRBJ2-7, reads DSGVTQTPKHLITATGQRVTLRCSPRSGDLSVYWYQQSLDQGLQFLIQYYNGEERAKGNILERFSAQQFPDLHSELNLSSLELGDSALYFCASTPRGDSYEQYFGPGTRLTVT.

The chain is built from TRBV6-6 and TRBJ2-1; D gene uncertain. The V gene lost 0 bases and the J gene lost 8 bases, with 11 bases spanning the gap. CDR1 MNHNY and CDR2 SVGAGI come from the germline V gene (reference sequence). The CDR3 has 14 amino acids. The CDR3 DNA reads TGTGCCAGCAGTTACTCTATCCAGTGGCATGAGCAGTTCTTC. The encoded protein is CASSYSIQWHEQFF.

The rearrangement joins TRBV7-2 to TRBJ2-7, with D unresolved. V was shortened by 2 bases and J by 2 bases, with 10 bases between the two germline ends. This CDR3 contains 14 residues. The germline gives CDR1 SGHTA, CDR2 FQGNSA. Here the CDR3 DNA reads TGTGCCAGCAGCTTACTTCACAGCACCTACGAGCAGTACTTC. Its translation is CASSLLHSTYEQYF.

The V call is TRBV7-9, the J call TRBJ1-2; TRBD1 is a possible D gene (5 bases). With 0 bases removed from V and 3 bases from J, the gap between germline ends came to 14 bases. The CDR3 is 16 amino acids. Looked up from germline, CDR1 is SEHNR and CDR2 is FQNEAQ (reference sequence). The DNA of the CDR3 is TGTGCCAGCAGCTTAGCCCCTAGCTCAGGGCACTATGGCTACACCTTC. This encodes CASSLAPSSGHYGYTF.

DNA for the CDR3: TGTGCCAGCAGCGTAGCTACTGGAGGGTACGAGCAGTACTTC. Translating it yields CASSVATGGYEQYF. The chain joins TRBV9 to TRBJ2-7; D might be TRBD2 (6 bases). The ends were cut back, 0 bases at V and 4 bases at J, with 11 bases in the middle. The germline gives CDR1 SGDLS, CDR2 YYNGEE. The CDR3 has 14 residues.

The chain couples TRBV14 to TRBJ2-6; possibly TRBD1 for D (6 bases). V was cut by 4 bases and J by 4 bases, with 8 bases left in between. Germline assignment: CDR1 SGHDN and CDR2 FVKESK. CDR3 length equals 14 residues. CDR3: CASSRGGGANVLTF. The CDR3 region has the DNA TGTGCCAGCAGCCGAGGGGGAGGGGCCAACGTCCTGACTTTC.